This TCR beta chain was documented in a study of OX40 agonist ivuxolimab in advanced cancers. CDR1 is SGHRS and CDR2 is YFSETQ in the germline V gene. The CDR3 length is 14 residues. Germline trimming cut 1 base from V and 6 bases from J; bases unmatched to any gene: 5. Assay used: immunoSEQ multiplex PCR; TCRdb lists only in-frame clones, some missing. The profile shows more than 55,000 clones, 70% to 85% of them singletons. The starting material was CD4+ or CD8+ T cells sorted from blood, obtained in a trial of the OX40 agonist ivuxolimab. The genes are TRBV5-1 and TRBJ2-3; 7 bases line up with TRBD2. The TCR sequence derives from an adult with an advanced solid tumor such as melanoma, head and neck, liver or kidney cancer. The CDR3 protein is CASSLSTSVDTQYF. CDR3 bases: TGCGCCAGCAGCTTGAGTACTAGCGTGGATACGCAGTATTTT. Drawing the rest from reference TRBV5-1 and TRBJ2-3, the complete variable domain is KAGVTQTPRYLIKTRGQQVTLSCSPISGHRSVSWYQQTPGQGLQFLFEYFSETQRNKGNFPGRFSGRQFSNSRSEMNVSTLELGDSALYLCASSLSTSVDTQYFGPGTRLTVL.